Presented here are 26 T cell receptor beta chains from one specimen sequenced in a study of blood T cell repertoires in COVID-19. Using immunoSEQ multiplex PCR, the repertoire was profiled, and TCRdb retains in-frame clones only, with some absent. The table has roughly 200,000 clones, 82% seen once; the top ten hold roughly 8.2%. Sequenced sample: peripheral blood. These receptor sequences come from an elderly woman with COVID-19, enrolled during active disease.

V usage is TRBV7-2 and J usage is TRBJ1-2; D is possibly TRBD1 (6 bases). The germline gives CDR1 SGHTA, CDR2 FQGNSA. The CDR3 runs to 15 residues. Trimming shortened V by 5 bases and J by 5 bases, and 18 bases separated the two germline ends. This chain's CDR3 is CASSPRMTGGYGYTF. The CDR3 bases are TGTGCCAGCAGCCCCCGAATGACAGGAGGTTATGGCTACACCTTC.

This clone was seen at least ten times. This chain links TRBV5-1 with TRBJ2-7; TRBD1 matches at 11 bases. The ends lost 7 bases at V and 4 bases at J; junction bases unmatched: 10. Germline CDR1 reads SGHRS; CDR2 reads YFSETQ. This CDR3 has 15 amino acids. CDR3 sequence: CASRKTGTGGYEQYF. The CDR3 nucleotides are TGCGCCAGCCGCAAAACCGGGACAGGGGGGTACGAGCAGTACTTC.

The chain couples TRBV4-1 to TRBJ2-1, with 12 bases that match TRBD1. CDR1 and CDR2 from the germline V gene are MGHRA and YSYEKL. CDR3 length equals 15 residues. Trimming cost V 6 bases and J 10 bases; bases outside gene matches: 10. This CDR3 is CASRAVGQGAWEQFF. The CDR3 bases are TGCGCCAGCAGGGCCGTGGGACAGGGGGCATGGGAGCAGTTCTTC.

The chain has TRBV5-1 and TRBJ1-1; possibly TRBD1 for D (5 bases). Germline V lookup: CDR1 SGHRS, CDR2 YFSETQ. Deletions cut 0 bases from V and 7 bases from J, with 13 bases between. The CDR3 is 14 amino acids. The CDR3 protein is CASSLVTVGGEAFF. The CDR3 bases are TGCGCCAGCAGCTTGGTTACTGTCGGGGGTGAAGCTTTCTTT.

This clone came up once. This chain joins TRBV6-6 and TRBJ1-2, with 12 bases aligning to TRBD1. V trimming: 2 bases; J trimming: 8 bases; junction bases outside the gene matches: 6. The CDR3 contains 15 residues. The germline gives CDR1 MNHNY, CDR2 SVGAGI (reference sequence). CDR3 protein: CASSYLGQGARGYTF. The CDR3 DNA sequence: TGTGCCAGCAGTTACCTGGGACAGGGGGCGAGAGGCTACACCTTC.

The CDR3 region is CATLDSFGNTIYF. The CDR3 DNA follows: TGTGCCACCTTAGACAGCTTTGGAAACACCATATATTTT. The rearrangement links TRBV6-6 to TRBJ1-3, with a weak D call TRBD1 (5 bases). V lost 10 bases to trimming and J lost 3 bases, with 13 bases between them. This CDR3 comprises 13 residues. Germline V gene lookup returns CDR1 MNHNY and CDR2 SVGAGI (reference sequence).

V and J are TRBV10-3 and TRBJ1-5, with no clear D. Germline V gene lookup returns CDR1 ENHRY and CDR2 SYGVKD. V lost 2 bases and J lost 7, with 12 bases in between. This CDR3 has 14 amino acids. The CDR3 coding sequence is TGTGCCATCAGTGAGAATCTGTCCTACCAGCCCCAGCATTTT. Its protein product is CAISENLSYQPQHF.

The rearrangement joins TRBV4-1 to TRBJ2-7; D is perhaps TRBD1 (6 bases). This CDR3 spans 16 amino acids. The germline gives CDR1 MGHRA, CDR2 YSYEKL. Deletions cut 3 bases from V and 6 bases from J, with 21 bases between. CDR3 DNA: TGCGCCAGCAGCCACAATGCAGCCCTTAGGGACACCGAGCAGTACTTC. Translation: CASSHNAALRDTEQYF.

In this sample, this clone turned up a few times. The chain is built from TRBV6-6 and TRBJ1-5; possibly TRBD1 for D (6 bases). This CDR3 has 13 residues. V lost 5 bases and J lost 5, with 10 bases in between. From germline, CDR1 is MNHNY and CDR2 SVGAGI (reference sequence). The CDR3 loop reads CASSQGHDQPQHF. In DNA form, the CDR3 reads TGTGCCAGCAGTCAGGGGCACGATCAGCCCCAGCATTTT.

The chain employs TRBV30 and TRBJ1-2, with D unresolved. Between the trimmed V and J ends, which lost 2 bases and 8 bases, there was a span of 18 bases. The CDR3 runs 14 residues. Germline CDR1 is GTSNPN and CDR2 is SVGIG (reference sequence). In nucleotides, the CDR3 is TGTGCCTGGAGTCCTCCGAGACCTTGGGAGGGCTACACCTTC. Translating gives CAWSPPRPWEGYTF.

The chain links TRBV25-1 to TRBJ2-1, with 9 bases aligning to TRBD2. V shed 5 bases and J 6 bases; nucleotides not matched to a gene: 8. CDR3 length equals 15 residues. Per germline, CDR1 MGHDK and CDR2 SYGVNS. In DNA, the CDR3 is TGTGCCAGCAGTCCAAGCGGGAGGCTTTCCAATGAGCAGTTCTTC. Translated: CASSPSGRLSNEQFF.

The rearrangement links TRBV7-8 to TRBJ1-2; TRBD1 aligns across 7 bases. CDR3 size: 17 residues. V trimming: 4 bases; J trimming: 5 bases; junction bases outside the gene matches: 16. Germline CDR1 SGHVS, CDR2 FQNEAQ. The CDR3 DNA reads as TGTGCCAGCAGCTCCCGCCCATGGGACAGAACTCTTTATGGCTACACCTTC. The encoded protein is CASSSRPWDRTLYGYTF.

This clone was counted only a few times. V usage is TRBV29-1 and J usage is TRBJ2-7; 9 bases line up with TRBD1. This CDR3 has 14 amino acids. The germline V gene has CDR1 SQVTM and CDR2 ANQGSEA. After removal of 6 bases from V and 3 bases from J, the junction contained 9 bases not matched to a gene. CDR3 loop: CSVSTGGAYYEQYF. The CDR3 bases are TGCAGCGTCTCGACAGGGGGTGCCTACTACGAGCAGTACTTC.

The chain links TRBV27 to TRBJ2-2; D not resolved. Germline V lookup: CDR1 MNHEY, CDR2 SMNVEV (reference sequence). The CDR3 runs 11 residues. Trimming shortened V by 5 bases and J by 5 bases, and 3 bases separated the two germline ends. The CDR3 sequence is CASSPTGELFF. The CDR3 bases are TGTGCCAGCAGTCCTACCGGGGAGCTGTTTTTT.

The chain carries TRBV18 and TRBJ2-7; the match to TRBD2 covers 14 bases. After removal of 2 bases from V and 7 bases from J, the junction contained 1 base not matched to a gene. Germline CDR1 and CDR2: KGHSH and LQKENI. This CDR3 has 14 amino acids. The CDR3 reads CASSPGLAGGEQYF. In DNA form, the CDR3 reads TGTGCCAGCTCACCAGGACTAGCGGGAGGTGAGCAGTACTTC.

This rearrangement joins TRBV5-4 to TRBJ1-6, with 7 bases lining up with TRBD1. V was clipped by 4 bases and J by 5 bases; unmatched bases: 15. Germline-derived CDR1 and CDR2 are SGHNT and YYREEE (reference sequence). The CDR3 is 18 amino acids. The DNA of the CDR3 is TGTGCCAGCAGCCGTCGGGGGGGAAGGGGGCTGAATAATTCACCCCTCCACTTT. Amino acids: CASSRRGGRGLNNSPLHF.

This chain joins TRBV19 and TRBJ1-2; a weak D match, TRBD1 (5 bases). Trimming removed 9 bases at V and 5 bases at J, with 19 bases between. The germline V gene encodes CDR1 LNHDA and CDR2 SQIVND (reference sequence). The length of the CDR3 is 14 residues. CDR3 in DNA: TGTGCCAGCCGTACCCGACAGACAATTTATGGCTACACCTTC. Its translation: CASRTRQTIYGYTF.

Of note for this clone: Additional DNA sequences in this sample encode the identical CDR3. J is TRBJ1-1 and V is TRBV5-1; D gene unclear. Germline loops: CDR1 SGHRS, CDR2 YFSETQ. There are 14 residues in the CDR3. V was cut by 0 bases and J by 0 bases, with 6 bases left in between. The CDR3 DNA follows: TGCGCCAGCAGCTTGGGCGGCATGAACACTGAAGCTTTCTTT. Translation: CASSLGGMNTEAFF.

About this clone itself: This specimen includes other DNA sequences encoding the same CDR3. The CDR3 protein is CASSLTGNSNQPQHF. CDR3 bases: TGTGCCAGCAGCTTAACAGGGAATAGCAATCAGCCCCAGCATTTT. V gene TRBV7-9 combines with J gene TRBJ1-5, with D perhaps TRBD1 (6 bases). The ends were cut back, 2 bases at V and 0 bases at J, with 8 bases in the middle. The CDR3 is 15 amino acids. CDR1 SEHNR and CDR2 FQNEAQ come from the germline V gene (reference sequence).

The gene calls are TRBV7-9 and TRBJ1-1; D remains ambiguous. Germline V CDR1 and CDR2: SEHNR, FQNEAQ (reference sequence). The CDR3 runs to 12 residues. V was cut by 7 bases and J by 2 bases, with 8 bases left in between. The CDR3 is CASNGVNTEAFF. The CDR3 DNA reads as TGTGCCAGCAACGGGGTCAACACTGAAGCTTTCTTT.

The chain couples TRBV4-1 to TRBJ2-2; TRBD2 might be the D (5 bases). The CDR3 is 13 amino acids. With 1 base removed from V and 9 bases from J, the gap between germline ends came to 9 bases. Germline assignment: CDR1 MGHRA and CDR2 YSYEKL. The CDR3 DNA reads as TGCGCCAGCAGCCAAGGCCTAGCCAGGGAGCTGTTTTTT. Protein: CASSQGLARELFF.

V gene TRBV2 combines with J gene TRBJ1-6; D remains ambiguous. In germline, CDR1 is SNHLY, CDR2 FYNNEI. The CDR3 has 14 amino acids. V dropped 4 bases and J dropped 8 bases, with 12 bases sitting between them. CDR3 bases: TGTGCCAGCAGTGGAACAGTTACCGATTCACCCCTCCACTTT. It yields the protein CASSGTVTDSPLHF.

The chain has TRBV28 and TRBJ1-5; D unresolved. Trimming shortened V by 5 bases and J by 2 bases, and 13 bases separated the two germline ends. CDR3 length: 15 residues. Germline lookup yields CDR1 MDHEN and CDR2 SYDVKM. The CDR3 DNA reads TGTGCCAGCAGTGGCGGACGGAGGGGCAATCAGCCCCAGCATTTT. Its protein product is CASSGGRRGNQPQHF.

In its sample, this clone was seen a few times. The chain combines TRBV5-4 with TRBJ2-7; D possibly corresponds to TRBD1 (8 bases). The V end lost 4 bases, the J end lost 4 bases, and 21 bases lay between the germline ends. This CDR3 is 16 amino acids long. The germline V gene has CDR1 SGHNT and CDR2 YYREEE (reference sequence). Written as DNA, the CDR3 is TGTGCCAGCAGCAGCGGGACAGGTACCTTCGGATACGAGCAGTACTTC. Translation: CASSSGTGTFGYEQYF.

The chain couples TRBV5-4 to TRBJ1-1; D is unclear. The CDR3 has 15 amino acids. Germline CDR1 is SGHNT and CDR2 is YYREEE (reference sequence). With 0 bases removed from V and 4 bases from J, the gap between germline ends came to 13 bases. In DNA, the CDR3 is TGTGCCAGCAGCTTGGAGGTGTCTCGGAGCACTGAAGCTTTCTTT. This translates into CASSLEVSRSTEAFF.

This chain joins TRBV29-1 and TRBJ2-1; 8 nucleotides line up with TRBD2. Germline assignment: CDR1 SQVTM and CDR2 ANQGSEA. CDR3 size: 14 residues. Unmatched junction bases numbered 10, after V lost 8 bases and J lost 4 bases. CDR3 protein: CSSREAGVYNEQFF. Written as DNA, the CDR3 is TGCAGCTCCAGGGAAGCGGGAGTGTACAATGAGCAGTTCTTC.